This T cell receptor beta chain was captured by sequencing in a study of blood T cell repertoires in COVID-19. About the research overall: Researchers got acute and convalescent COVID-19 samples from the United States, Italy and Spain. In each case, the material was cDNA or gDNA derived from T cells, B-cell-depleted T cells, or PBMCs.

In the original processing: Amplified reference gene primers provided the basis for estimating nucleated cell counts. The protocol was immunoSEQ multiplex PCR, while the TCRdb copy is restricted to in-frame clones and leaves out a portion. Clone size and the V and J calls come from that table; the DNA yielded D and trimming. The sample has 360,000 or so clones, almost 90% seen once. CDR3 size: 14 residues. Germline CDR1 is MNHEY and CDR2 is SVGEGT. J gave up 6 bases and V 5 bases, and 3 bases lay outside the gene matches. The V gene is TRBV6-2 or TRBV6-3, the J gene TRBJ2-1; 11 nucleotides match TRBD2. The sequenced sample was peripheral blood. The TCR sequence derives from a man between 18 and 35 years old with active or convalescent COVID-19. As DNA, the CDR3 is TGTGCCAGCAGTACGGGACTAGCGGTCAATGAGCAGTTCTTC. Translated, it gives CASSTGLAVNEQFF.